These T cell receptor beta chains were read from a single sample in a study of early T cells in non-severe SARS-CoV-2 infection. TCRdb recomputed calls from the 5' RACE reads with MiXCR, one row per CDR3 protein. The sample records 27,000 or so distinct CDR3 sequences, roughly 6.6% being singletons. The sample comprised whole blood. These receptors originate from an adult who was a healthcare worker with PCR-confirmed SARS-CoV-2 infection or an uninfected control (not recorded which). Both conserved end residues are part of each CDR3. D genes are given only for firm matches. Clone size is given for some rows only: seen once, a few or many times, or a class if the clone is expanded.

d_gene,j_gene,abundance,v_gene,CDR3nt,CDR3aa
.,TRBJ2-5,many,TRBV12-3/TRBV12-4,TGTGCCAGCAGTTTAGTAGCGGAGCGGGAGACCCAGTACTTC,CASSLVAERETQYF
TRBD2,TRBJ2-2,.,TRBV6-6,TGTGCCAGCAGCCACCAGCGGGGAGCCGGGGAGCTGTTTTTT,CASSHQRGAGELFF
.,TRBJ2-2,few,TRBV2,TGTGCCAGCAGTGAAGTAGGCAGGGGATCCACCGGGGAGCTGTTTTTT,CASSEVGRGSTGELFF
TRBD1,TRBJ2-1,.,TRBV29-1,TGCAGCGTTGAGGGACAGGGGCTCCCGGATGAGCAGTTCTTC,CSVEGQGLPDEQFF
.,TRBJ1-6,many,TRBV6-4,TGTGCCAGTCCGCATAGCTCCTATAATTCACCCCTCCACTTT,CASPHSSYNSPLHF
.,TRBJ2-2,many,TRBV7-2,TGTGCCAGCAGCCCCGGGACGGTGGCCCAAACCGGGGAGCTGTTTTTT,CASSPGTVAQTGELFF
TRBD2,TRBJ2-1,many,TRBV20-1,TGCAGTGCTAGAGATAGGGGAGCGGGGACTTACAATGAGCAGTTCTTC,CSARDRGAGTYNEQFF
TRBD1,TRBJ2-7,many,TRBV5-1,TGCGCCAGCAGTCAGGGGGCGCGGGAGCAGTACTTC,CASSQGAREQYF
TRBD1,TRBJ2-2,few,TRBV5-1,TGCGCCAGCAGCTTGCGGACAGGGGGCCGTTCTAACACCGGGGAGCTGTTTTTT,CASSLRTGGRSNTGELFF
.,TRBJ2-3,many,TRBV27,TGTGCCAGCAGTTTATCGCCAGGGGGGTTTTTGGATACGCAGTATTTT,CASSLSPGGFLDTQYF
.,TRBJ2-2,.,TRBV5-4,TGTGCCAGCAGCCTGGGGCGGGGGAACACCGGGGAGCTGTTTTTT,CASSLGRGNTGELFF
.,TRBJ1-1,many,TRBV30,TGTGCCTGGAGTCGACACCAGAACACTGAAGCTTTCTTT,CAWSRHQNTEAFF
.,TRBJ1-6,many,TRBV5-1,TGCGCCAGCAGCTTGGTGGCGGTGAGCTCCTATAATTCACCCCTCCACTTT,CASSLVAVSSYNSPLHF
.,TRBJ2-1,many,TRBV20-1,TGCAGTGCCACGGACTTGGGGGCACAGTTCTTC,CSATDLGAQFF
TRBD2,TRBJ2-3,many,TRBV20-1,TGCAGTGCTAGAGATCCCGGGAGGGGAGGCACAGATACGCAGTATTTT,CSARDPGRGGTDTQYF
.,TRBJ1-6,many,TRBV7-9,TGTGCCAGCAGCCCTAACCGGCTCCCCCTCCACTTT,CASSPNRLPLHF
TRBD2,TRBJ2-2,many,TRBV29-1,TGCAGCGTTGGATGGACTAGCGGGAGGACCACCGGGGAGCTGTTTTTT,CSVGWTSGRTTGELFF
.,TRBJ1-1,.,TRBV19,TGTGCCAGTAATAGACCTGAGATGAACACTGAAGCTTTCTTT,CASNRPEMNTEAFF
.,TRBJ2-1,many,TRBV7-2,TGTGCCAGCAGCTCTTGGACAGGGAGGGTAAATGAGCAGTTCTTC,CASSSWTGRVNEQFF
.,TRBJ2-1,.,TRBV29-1,TGCAGCGTTGAAAGCTCCTACAATGAGCAGTTCTTC,CSVESSYNEQFF
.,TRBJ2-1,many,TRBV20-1,TGCAGTGCTAGAGATTCTAGCTCCTACAATGAGCAGTTCTTC,CSARDSSSYNEQFF
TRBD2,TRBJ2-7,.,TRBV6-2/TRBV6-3,TGTGCCAGCAGTTACCCGTCCGGGACTAGAAAATACGAGCAGTACTTC,CASSYPSGTRKYEQYF
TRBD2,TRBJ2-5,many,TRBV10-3,TGTGCCATCAGTCGCCAGCGGGGGGAACAAGAGACCCAGTACTTC,CAISRQRGEQETQYF
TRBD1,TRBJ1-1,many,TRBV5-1,TGCGCCAGCAGCCCAGCCGGGGGACAGCTGAACACTGAAGCTTTCTTT,CASSPAGGQLNTEAFF
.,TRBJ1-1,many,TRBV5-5,TGTGCCAGCAGCAAACTTCAGGCCCCATGGAACACTGAAGCTTTCTTT,CASSKLQAPWNTEAFF
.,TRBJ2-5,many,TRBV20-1,TGCAGTGCTAACGGACAAGAGACCCAGTACTTC,CSANGQETQYF
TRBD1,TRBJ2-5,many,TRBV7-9,TGTGCCAGCAGCTTAACATCCGGGACAGGGGCAAGAGAGACCCAGTACTTC,CASSLTSGTGARETQYF
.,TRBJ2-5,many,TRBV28,TGTGCCAGCAGTTCGGCGGAGGCGGGTCAAGAGACCCAGTACTTC,CASSSAEAGQETQYF
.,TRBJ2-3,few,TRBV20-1,TGCAGTGCAAGACCGGCGGGTACAGATACGCAGTATTTT,CSARPAGTDTQYF
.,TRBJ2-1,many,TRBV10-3,TGTGCCATCAGTGAGTCTCGGGGAGACTACAATGAGCAGTTCTTC,CAISESRGDYNEQFF
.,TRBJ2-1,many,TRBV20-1,TGCAGTGCACCGGACCGTAGCGCGAGCTCCTACAATGAGCAGTTCTTC,CSAPDRSASSYNEQFF
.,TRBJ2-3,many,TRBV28,TGTGCCAGCAGTTTGCCTCATGCAGATACGCAGTATTTT,CASSLPHADTQYF
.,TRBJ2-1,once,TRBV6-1,TGTGCCAGCAGTGAGGGGGGCGGACCCTCCTACAATGAGCAGTTCTTC,CASSEGGGPSYNEQFF
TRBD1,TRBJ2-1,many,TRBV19,TGTGCCAGTAGTCCCGGGACAGGGTTTCACAATGAGCAGTTCTTC,CASSPGTGFHNEQFF
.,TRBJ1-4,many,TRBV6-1,TGTGCCAGTTACGGGACGAGTAATGAAAAACTGTTTTTT,CASYGTSNEKLFF
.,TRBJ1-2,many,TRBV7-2,TGTGCCAGCAGCTTAAATGGGGCTTGGGGCTACACCTTC,CASSLNGAWGYTF
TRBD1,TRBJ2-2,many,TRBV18,TGTGCCAGCTCACCACCCGCGACAGGGGTGGCCGGGGAGCTGTTTTTT,CASSPPATGVAGELFF
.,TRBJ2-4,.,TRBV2,TGTGCCAGCAGTGATCGGAGGGCCGTCATTCAGTACTTC,CASSDRRAVIQYF
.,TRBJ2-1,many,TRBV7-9,TGTGCCAGCAGCTCGCCCTTCCTAGCCCTCGAAGGAAATGAGCAGTTCTTC,CASSSPFLALEGNEQFF
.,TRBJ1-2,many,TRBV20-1,TGCAGTGCAGGCCCTTCTGACACAAACTATGGCTACACCTTC,CSAGPSDTNYGYTF
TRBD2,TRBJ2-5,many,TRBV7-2,TGTGCCAGCAGCGCGGGACTAGCTGGGAAAACCCAGTACTTC,CASSAGLAGKTQYF
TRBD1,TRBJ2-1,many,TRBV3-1,TGTGCCAGCAGCCGCGGCGGGCAGGGGGTCTTTGAGCAGTTCTTC,CASSRGGQGVFEQFF
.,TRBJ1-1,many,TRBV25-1,TGTGCCACCGAGGGCAGCTCCTCTGAAGCTTTCTTT,CATEGSSSEAFF
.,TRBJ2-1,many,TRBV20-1,TGCAGTGCTCACCAGGGGTCCTACAATGAGCAGTTCTTC,CSAHQGSYNEQFF
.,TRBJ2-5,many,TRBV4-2,TGTGCCAGCAGCCAAGATCTGGGGTCGCGGGGGCGTTTTAGAGAGACCCAGTACTTC,CASSQDLGSRGRFRETQYF
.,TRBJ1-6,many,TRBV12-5,TGTGCTAGTGGTTTGTCGACCGGGGTCGGTACCCTCCACTTT,CASGLSTGVGTLHF
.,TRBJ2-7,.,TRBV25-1,TGTGCCAGCACAGGGGCGGGGGCCCGCGAGCAGTACTTC,CASTGAGAREQYF